In its sample, the clone carrying this T cell receptor beta chain was seen many times. Its cognate antigen is unknown. This record belongs to a study of regulatory T cells in long-lasting Graves disease. The study's findings and limits: Segments TRBV28, TRBJ1-2 and TRBJ2-5 showed preferential usage in persistent disease.

Libraries of TCR beta came from iRepertoire HTBI primers plus Arm-PCR of CDR3 regions. TCRdb called the multiplex PCR reads again in MiXCR, with one record for every CDR3 protein. The table includes 300,000 to 400,000 distinct CDR3 sequences, roughly 21% detected once. Germline values: CDR1 ENHRY, CDR2 SYGVKD. V lost 2 bases, J lost 2 bases, and 11 bases stayed unmatched. This CDR3 region has 18 residues. Time point denoted: persistent/refractory GD, antithyroid drugs over 5 years with positive TRAb. PBMCs provided the RNA from which the TCR library was made. The V call is TRBV10-3, the J call TRBJ2-7, with 11 positions matching TRBD2. The sample here was peripheral blood mononuclear cells (PBMCs), taken when the disease was refractory, from a patient treated with antithyroid drugs. The sequence was collected from a female donor with Graves disease. CDR3 loop: CAISEELAGVSVPYEQYF. The CDR3 coding sequence is TGTGCCATCAGTGAGGAACTAGCGGGAGTTTCCGTGCCCTACGAGCAGTACTTC.